This T cell receptor beta chain came from a study of T cells after yellow fever vaccination. Findings and caveats of the study: Clonotypes appearing in both CD4 and CD8 compartments existed, and their share was small. Most primary-vaccination clones reappeared after the booster (more than 95% CD4, approximately 88% CD8).

With respect to this clonotype: Antigen specificity is unknown.

MiXCR, applied by TCRdb to the 5' RACE reads, yields one record per CDR3 protein. Among about 550,000 distinct CDR3 sequences listed, about 19% were seen once. Germline loops: CDR1 SGHRS, CDR2 YFSETQ. The CDR3 has 15 amino acids. V shed 0 bases and J shed 0 bases, with 6 bases lying between them. J is TRBJ2-2 and V is TRBV5-1, with D maybe TRBD1 (5 bases). The sample here was PBMCs, taken 15 days after the yellow fever booster vaccination. The source of this sequence is a man aged 25 to 40 who received the YFV17D yellow fever vaccine. CDR3: CASSLVTANTGELFF. CDR3 in DNA: TGCGCCAGCAGCTTGGTGACAGCGAACACCGGGGAGCTGTTTTTT.